This T cell receptor (beta chain) was captured by sequencing in a study of monozygotic twins with inflammatory bowel disease. PCR of TCRalpha and TCRbeta cDNA was nested, with two rounds of 16 and 9 cycles. TCRdb reprocessed the 5' RACE reads and stores each CDR3 protein as one record, lacking DNA. The repertoire table contains about 380,000 distinct CDR3 sequences. The CDR3 runs to 16 residues. The germline V gene has CDR1 SEHNR and CDR2 FQNEAQ (reference sequence). Sequencing input: blood. This chain links TRBV7-9 with TRBJ2-5; no DNA is available, so the TRBD1 call from TCRdb remains unchecked. The TCR comes from a human donor with ulcerative colitis or Crohn's disease, or a healthy co-twin of an affected twin (not recorded which). CDR3: CASTGWDSKGLETQYF.